This TCR beta chain comes out of a study of OX40 agonist ivuxolimab in advanced cancers. Study information: From about 20 to 79 years was the age range, with a mean of about 56 years, and around 84% were male.

Some clones are missing from TCRdb's copy, which holds only in-frame ones; the method was immunoSEQ multiplex PCR. The sample lists around 31,000 clones; roughly 89% were seen once. This clonotype was sampled from an adult with an advanced solid tumor such as melanoma, head and neck, liver or kidney cancer. The source material was CD4+ or CD8+ T cells sorted from blood, sampled in a trial of the OX40 agonist ivuxolimab.

In DNA, the CDR3 is TGCAGCGTATTCGGGACTAGCGCCTACAATGAGCAGTTCTTC. Translating it yields CSVFGTSAYNEQFF. The rearrangement joins TRBV29-1 to TRBJ2-1; 10 positions match TRBD2. CDR1 and CDR2 (germline): SQVTM, ANQGSEA. The CDR3 is 14 residues long. The V and J ends lost 6 bases and 2 bases, in that order; junction bases with no gene match: 4.